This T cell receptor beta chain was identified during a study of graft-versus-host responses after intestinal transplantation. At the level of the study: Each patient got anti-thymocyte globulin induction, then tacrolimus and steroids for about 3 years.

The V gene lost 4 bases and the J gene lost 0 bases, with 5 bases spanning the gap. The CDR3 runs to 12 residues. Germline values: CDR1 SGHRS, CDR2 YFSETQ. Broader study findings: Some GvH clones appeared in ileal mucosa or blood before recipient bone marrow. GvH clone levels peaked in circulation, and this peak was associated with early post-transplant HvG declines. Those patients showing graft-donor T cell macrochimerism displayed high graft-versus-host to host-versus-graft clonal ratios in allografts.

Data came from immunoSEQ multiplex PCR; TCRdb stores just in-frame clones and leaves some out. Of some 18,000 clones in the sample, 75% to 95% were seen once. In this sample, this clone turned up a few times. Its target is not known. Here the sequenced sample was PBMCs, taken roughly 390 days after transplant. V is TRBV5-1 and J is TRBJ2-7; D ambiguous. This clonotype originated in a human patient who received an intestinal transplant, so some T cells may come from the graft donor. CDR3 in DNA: TGCGCCAGCAGCCCTAACTCCTACGAGCAGTACTTC. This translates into CASSPNSYEQYF. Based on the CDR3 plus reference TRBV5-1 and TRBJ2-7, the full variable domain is KAGVTQTPRYLIKTRGQQVTLSCSPISGHRSVSWYQQTPGQGLQFLFEYFSETQRNKGNFPGRFSGRQFSNSRSEMNVSTLELGDSALYLCASSPNSYEQYFGPGTRLTVT.